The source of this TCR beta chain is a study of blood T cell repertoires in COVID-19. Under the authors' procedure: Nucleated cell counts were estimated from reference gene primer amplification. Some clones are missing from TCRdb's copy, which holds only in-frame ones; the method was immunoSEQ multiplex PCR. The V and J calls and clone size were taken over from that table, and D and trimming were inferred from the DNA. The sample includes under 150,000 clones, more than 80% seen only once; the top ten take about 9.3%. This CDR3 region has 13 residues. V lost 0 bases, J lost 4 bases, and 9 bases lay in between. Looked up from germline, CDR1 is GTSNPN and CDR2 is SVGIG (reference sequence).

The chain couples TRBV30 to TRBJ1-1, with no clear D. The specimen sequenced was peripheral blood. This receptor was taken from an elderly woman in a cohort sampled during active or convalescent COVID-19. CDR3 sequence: CAWSVRTSTEAFF. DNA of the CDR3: TGTGCCTGGAGTGTACGTACATCCACTGAAGCTTTCTTT. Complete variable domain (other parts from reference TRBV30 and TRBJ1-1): SQTIHQWPATLVQPVGSPLSLECTVEGTSNPNLYWYRQAAGRGLQLLFYSVGIGQISSEVPQNLSASRPQDRQFILSSKKLLLSDSGFYLCAWSVRTSTEAFFGQGTRLTVV.